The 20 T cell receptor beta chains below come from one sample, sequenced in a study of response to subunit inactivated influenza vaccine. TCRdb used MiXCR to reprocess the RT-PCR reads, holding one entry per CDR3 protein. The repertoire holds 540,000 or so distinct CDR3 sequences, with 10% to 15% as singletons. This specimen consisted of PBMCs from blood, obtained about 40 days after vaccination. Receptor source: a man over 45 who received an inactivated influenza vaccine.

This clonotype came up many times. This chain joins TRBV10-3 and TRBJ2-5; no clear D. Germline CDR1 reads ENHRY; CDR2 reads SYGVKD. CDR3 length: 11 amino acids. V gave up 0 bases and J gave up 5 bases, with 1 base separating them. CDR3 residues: CAISESETQYF. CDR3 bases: TGTGCCATCAGTGAGTCGGAGACCCAGTACTTC.

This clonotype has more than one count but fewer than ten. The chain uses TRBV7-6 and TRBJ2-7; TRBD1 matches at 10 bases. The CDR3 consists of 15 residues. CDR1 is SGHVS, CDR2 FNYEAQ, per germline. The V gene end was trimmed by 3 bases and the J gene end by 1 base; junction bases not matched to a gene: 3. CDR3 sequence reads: CASSFRTGGSYEQYF. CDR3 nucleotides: TGTGCCAGCAGCTTTAGGACAGGGGGATCCTACGAGCAGTACTTC. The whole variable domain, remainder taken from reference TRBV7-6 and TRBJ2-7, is GAGVSQSPRYKVTKRGQDVALRCDPISGHVSLYWYRQALGQGPEFLTYFNYEAQQDKSGLPNDRFSAERPEGSISTLTIQRTEQRDSAMYRCASSFRTGGSYEQYFGPGTRLTVT.

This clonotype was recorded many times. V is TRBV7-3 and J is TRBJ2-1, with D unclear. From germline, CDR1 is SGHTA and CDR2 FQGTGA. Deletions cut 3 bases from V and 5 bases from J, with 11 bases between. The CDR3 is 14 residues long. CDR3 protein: CASSLLPANNEQFF. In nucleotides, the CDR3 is TGTGCCAGCAGCTTGTTGCCGGCGAACAATGAGCAGTTCTTC.

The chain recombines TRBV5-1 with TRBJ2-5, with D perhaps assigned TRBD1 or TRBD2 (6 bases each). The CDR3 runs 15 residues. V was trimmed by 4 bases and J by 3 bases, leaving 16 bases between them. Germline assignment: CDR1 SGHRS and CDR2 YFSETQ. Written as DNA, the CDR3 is TGCGCCAGCAGCCGGAACGGGGGCGGCAAAGAGACCCAGTACTTC. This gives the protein CASSRNGGGKETQYF.

In DNA form, the CDR3 reads TGCAGTGCTAGGATGCTAGCGGGCAACACCGGGGAGCTGTTTTTT. Protein: CSARMLAGNTGELFF. The chain has TRBV20-1 and TRBJ2-2, with 8 bases lining up with TRBD2. The CDR3 length is 15 residues. The germline V gene has CDR1 DFQATT and CDR2 SNEGSKA (reference sequence). V was clipped by 3 bases and J by 2 bases; unmatched bases: 5.

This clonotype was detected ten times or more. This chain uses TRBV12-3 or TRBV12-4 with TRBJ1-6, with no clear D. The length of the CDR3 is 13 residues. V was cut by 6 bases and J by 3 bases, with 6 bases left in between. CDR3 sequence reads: CASSDGYNSPLHF. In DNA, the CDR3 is TGTGCCAGCAGCGACGGCTATAATTCACCCCTCCACTTT.

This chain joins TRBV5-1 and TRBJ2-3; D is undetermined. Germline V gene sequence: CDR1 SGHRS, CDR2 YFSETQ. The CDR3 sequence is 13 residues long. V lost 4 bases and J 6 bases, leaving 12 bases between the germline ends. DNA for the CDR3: TGCGCCAGCAGCCCCCTGACACCTGATACGCAGTATTTT. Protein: CASSPLTPDTQYF.

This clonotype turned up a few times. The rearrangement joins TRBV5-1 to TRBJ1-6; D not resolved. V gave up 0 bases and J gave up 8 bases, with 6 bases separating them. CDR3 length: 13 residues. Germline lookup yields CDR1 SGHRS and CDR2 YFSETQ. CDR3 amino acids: CASSLDKHSPLHF. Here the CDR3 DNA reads TGCGCCAGCAGCTTGGATAAGCATTCACCCCTCCACTTT.

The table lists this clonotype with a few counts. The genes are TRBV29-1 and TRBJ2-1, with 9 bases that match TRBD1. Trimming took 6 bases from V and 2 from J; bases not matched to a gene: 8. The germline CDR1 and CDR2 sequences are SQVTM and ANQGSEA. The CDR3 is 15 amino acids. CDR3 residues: CSVDRRDRAYNEQFF. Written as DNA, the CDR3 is TGCAGCGTGGACCGTAGGGACAGGGCCTACAATGAGCAGTTCTTC.

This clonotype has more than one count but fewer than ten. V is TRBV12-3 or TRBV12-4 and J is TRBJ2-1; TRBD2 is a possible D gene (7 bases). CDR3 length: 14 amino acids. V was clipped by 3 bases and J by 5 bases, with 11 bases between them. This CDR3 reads CASSLWGGHNEQFF. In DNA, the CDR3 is TGTGCCAGCAGTTTGTGGGGGGGCCACAATGAGCAGTTCTTC.

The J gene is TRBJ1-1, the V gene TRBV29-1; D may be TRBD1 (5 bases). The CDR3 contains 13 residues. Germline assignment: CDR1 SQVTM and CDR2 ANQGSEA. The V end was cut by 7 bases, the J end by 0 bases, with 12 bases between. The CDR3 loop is CSASGTVNTEAFF. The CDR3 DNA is TGCAGCGCCTCCGGGACGGTGAACACTGAAGCTTTCTTT.

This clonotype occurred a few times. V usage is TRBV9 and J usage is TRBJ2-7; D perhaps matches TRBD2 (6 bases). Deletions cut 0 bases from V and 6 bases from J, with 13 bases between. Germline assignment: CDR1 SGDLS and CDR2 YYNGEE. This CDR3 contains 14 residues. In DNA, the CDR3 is TGTGCCAGCAGCGTAGCCGGAGGGAGTAGCGAGCAGTACTTC. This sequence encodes CASSVAGGSSEQYF.

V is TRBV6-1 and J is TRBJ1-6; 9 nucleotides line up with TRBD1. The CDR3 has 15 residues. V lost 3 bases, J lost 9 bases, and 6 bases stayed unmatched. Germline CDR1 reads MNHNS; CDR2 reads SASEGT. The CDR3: CASSDNRGLFSPLHF. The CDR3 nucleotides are TGTGCCAGCAGTGACAACAGGGGGCTGTTTTCACCCCTCCACTTT.

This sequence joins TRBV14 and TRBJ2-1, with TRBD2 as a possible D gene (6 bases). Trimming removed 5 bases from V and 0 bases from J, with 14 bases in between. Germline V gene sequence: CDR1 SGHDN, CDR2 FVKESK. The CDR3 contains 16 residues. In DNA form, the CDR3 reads TGTGCCAGCAGCACGACAGCCGGGAGCTCCTACAATGAGCAGTTCTTC. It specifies CASSTTAGSSYNEQFF.

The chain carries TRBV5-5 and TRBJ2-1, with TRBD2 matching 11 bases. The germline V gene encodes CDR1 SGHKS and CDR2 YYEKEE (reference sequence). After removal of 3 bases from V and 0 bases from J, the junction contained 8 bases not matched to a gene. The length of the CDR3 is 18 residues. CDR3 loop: CASSSGLAVMSSYNEQFF. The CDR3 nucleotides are TGTGCCAGCAGCTCGGGACTAGCGGTCATGTCCTCCTACAATGAGCAGTTCTTC.

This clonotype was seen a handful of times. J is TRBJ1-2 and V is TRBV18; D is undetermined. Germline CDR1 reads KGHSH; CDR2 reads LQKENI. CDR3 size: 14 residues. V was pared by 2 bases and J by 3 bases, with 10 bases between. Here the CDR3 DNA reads TGTGCCAGCTCACCAAAGGAGGGCGACTATGGCTACACCTTC. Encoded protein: CASSPKEGDYGYTF.

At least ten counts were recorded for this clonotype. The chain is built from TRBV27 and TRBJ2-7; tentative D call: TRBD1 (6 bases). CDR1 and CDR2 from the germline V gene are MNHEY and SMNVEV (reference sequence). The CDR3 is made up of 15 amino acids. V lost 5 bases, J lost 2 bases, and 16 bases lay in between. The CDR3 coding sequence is TGTGCCAGCAGTGCCATTCCAACAGGGACCTACGAGCAGTACTTC. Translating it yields CASSAIPTGTYEQYF.

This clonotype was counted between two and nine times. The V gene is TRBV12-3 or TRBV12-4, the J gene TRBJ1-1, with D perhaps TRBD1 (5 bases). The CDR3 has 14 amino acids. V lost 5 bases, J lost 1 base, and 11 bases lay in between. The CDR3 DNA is TGTGCCAGCAGTCCGGCAGGGTGGAACACTGAAGCTTTCTTT. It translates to CASSPAGWNTEAFF.

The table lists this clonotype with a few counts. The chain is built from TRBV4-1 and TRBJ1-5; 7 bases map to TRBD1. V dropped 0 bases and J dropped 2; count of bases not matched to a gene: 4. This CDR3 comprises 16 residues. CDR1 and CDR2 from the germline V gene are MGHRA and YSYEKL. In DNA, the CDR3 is TGCGCCAGCAGCCAAGAAGGGGGCGCGGGCAATCAGCCCCAGCATTTT. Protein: CASSQEGGAGNQPQHF.

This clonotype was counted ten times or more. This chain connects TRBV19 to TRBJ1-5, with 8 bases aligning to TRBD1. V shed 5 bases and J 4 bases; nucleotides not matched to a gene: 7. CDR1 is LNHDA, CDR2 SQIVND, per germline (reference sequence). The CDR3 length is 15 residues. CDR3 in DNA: TGTGCCAGTAGTCGCGGGACAGGAGGGAATCAGCCCCAGCATTTT. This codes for CASSRGTGGNQPQHF.